The sequence of this T cell receptor beta chain was determined in a study of blood T cell repertoires in COVID-19. Study context: Sites across the United States, Italy and Spain contributed samples from acute and convalescent COVID-19.

Germline assignment: CDR1 SNHLY and CDR2 FYNNEI. V gave up 8 bases and J gave up 14 bases; unmatched junction bases: 12. The CDR3 has 12 amino acids. Study processing details: By means of reference gene primer amplification, nucleated cell counts were estimated. The assay was immunoSEQ multiplex PCR, and TCRdb's table has in-frame clones only and misses some. V, J and clone size are taken as reported in that table, and D and trimming were inferred from the DNA itself. The table includes 200,000 to 250,000 clones, 88% detected once. This clone appeared a single time. This receptor was taken from a woman aged 55-75 years with acute or convalescent COVID-19. The material sequenced was peripheral blood. This chain links TRBV2 with TRBJ2-1; the match to TRBD2 covers 7 bases. The DNA of the CDR3 is TGTGCCAGCGCGGCCGGGGGGACTACGGAGTTCTTC. Translating gives CASAAGGTTEFF.